This T cell receptor beta chain originates from a study of early T cells in non-severe SARS-CoV-2 infection. Study-wide background: Sequenced bulk RNA came from whole blood that was unsorted, and chains were unpaired.

Findings and limits, study-wide: VDJdb-based annotation leaned toward anti-spike CD8 responses and missed private and CD4 specificities.

V trimming: 4 bases; J trimming: 3 bases; junction bases outside the gene matches: 6. The CDR3 has 15 residues. Germline CDR1 is SGHRS and CDR2 is YFSETQ. This clonotype was found a few times. What it binds is not known. Unique molecular identifiers were attached to individual cDNA molecules. TCRdb called the 5' RACE reads again in MiXCR, with one record for every CDR3 protein. The table has about 60,000 distinct CDR3 sequences, 10% to 15% seen once; the top ten hold around 4.5%. The sequencing sample was made of whole blood. J is TRBJ2-3 and V is TRBV5-1; 9 bases match TRBD1. The sequence derives from an adult who was a healthcare worker with PCR-confirmed SARS-CoV-2 infection or an uninfected control (not recorded which). The CDR3 is CASSRGQGFTDTQYF. The CDR3 DNA sequence: TGCGCCAGCAGCCGGGGACAGGGTTTTACAGATACGCAGTATTTT.